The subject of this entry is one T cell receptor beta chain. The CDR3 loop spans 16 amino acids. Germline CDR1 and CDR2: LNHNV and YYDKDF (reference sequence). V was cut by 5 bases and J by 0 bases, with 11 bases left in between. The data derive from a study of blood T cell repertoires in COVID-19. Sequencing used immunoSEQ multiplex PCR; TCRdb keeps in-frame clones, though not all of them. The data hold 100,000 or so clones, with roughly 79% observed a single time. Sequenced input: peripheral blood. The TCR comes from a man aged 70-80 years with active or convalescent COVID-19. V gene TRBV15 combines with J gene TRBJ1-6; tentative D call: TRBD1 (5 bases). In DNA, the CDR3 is TGTGCCACCAGCGGGGGACTGAGCTCCTATAATTCACCCCTCCACTTT. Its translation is CATSGGLSSYNSPLHF.